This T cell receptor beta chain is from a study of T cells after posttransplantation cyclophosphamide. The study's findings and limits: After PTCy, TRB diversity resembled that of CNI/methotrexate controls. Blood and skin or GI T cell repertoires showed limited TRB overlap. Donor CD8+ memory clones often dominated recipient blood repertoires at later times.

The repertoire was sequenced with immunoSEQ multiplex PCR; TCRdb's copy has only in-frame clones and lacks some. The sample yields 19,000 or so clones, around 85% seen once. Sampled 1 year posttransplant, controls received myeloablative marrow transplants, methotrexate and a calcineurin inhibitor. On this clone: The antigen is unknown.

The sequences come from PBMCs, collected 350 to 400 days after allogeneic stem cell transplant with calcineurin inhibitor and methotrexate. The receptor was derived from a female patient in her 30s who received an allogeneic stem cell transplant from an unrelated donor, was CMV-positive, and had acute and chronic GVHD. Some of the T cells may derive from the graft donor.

CDR3 sequence reads: CASSELGTGNQPQHF. The CDR3 coding sequence is TGTGCCAGCAGTGAATTGGGGACAGGCAATCAGCCCCAGCATTTT. The rearrangement uses TRBV25-1 and TRBJ1-5; 7 positions agree with TRBD1. The CDR3 is made up of 15 amino acids. The trim removed 1 base at V and 2 bases at J, leaving 2 bases unmatched. Per germline, CDR1 MGHDK and CDR2 SYGVNS. The full variable domain, completed using reference TRBV25-1 and TRBJ1-5, is EADIYQTPRYLVIGTGKKITLECSQTMGHDKMYWYQQDPGMELHLIHYSYGVNSTEKGDLSSESTVSRIRTEHFPLTLESARPSHTSQYLCASSELGTGNQPQHFGDGTRLSIL.